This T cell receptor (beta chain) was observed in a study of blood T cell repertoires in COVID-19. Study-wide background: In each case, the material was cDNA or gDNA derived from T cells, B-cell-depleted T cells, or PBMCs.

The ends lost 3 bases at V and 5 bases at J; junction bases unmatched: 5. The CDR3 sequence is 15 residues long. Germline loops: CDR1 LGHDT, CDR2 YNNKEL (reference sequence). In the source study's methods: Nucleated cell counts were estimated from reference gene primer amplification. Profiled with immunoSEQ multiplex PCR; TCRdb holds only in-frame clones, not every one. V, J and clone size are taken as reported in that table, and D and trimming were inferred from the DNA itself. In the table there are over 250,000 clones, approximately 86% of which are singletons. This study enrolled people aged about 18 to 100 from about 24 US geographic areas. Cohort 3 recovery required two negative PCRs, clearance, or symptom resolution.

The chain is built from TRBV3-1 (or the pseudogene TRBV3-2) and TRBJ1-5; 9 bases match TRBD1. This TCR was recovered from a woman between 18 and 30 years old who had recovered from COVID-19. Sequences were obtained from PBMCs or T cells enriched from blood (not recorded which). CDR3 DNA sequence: TGTGCCAGCAGCCAGACACAGGGGGCGGATCAGCCCCAGCATTTT. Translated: CASSQTQGADQPQHF.